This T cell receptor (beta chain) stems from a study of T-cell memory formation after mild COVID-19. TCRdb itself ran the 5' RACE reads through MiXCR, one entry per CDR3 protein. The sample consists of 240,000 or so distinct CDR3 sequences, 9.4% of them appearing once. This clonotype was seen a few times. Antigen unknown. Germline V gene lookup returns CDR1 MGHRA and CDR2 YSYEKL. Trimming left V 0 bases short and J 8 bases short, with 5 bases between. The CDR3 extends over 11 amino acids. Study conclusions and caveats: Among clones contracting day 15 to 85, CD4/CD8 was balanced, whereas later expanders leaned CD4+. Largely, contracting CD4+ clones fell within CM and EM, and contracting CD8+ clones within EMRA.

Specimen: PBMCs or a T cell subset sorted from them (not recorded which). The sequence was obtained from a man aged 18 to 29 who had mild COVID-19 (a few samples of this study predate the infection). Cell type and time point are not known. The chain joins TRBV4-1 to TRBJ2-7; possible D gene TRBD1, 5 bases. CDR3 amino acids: CASSQEDKQYF. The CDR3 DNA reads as TGCGCCAGCAGCCAAGAGGACAAGCAGTACTTC.